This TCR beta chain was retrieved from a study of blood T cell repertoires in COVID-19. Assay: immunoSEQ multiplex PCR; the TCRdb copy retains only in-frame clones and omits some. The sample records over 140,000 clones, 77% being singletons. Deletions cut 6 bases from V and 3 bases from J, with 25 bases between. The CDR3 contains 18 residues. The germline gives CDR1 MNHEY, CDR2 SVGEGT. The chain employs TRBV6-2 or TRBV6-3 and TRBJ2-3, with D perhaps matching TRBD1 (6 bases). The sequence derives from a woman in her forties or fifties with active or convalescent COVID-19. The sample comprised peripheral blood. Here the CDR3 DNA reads TGTGCCAGCAGCCGACCCCGCGGGTCGGGACAATTGACAGATACGCAGTATTTT. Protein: CASSRPRGSGQLTDTQYF.